The 23 T cell receptor beta chains listed next were all sequenced from one sample in a study of blood T cell repertoires in COVID-19. The data were produced by immunoSEQ multiplex PCR, yet TCRdb's version contains in-frame clones alone and is incomplete. The sample comprises about 170,000 clones, about 83% of which are singletons, and approximately 3.3% rests with the top ten. Sequencing was performed on peripheral blood. The receptors here all came from a man younger than 35 with active or convalescent COVID-19.

The chain uses TRBV11-2 and TRBJ2-2; TRBD1 matches at 7 bases. Trimming at V came to 10 bases and at J to 0 bases, leaving 5 bases not matched to a gene. CDR1 is SGHAT, CDR2 FQNNGV, per germline. This CDR3 spans 14 amino acids. The CDR3 here is CATGQGANTGELFF. The CDR3 DNA sequence: TGTGCCACCGGCCAGGGGGCGAACACCGGGGAGCTGTTTTTT.

V usage is TRBV3-1 (or the pseudogene TRBV3-2) and J usage is TRBJ1-5; TRBD1 agrees at 10 bases. V was pared by 4 bases and J by 3 bases, with 6 bases of the junction left unmatched. Per germline, CDR1 LGHDT and CDR2 YNNKEL (reference sequence). The CDR3 has 16 residues. CDR3 in amino acids: CASSPSDRGDNQPQHF. CDR3 bases: TGTGCCAGCAGCCCCTCGGACAGGGGGGACAATCAGCCCCAGCATTTT.

The rearrangement uses TRBV2 and TRBJ2-3; 8 bases map to TRBD1. The CDR3 is 15 residues long. J was trimmed by 0 bases and V by 4 bases; bases with no gene match: 3. Germline V gene lookup returns CDR1 SNHLY and CDR2 FYNNEI. The CDR3 DNA follows: TGTGCCAGCAGTGCAGGGACAGGCAGCACAGATACGCAGTATTTT. Protein sequence: CASSAGTGSTDTQYF. Together with reference TRBV2 and TRBJ2-3, the CDR3 gives the full variable domain: EPEVTQTPSHQVTQMGQEVILRCVPISNHLYFYWYRQILGQKVEFLVSFYNNEISEKSEIFDDQFSVERPDGSNFTLKIRSTKLEDSAMYFCASSAGTGSTDTQYFGPGTRLTVL.

V and J are TRBV3-1 (or the pseudogene TRBV3-2) and TRBJ2-1; D ambiguous. CDR3 length: 14 amino acids. V was clipped by 0 bases and J by 4 bases, with 7 bases between them. In germline, CDR1 is LGHDT, CDR2 YNNKEL (reference sequence). The CDR3 bases are TGTGCCAGCAGCCAAGATCTGCGGTACAATGAGCAGTTCTTC. Its translation: CASSQDLRYNEQFF.

The rearrangement uses TRBV11-2 and TRBJ1-4, with 9 bases aligning to TRBD1. The CDR3 covers 15 residues. Trimming removed 5 bases from V and 10 bases from J; junction bases left unmatched: 11. CDR1 and CDR2 from the germline V gene are SGHAT and FQNNGV. The CDR3 DNA reads TGTGCCAGCAGCGCAAACCCGGGACAGGGACTAAAACTGTTTTTT. Translating gives CASSANPGQGLKLFF.

The chain joins TRBV29-1 to TRBJ2-3; TRBD2 matches at 9 bases. Germline trimming cut 2 bases from V and 4 bases from J; bases unmatched to any gene: 1. The CDR3 is made up of 13 amino acids. Germline CDR1 is SQVTM and CDR2 is ANQGSEA. As DNA, the CDR3 is TGCAGCGTTGAAAGCGGGGGGTCAGATACGCAGTATTTT. Translating it yields CSVESGGSDTQYF.

J is TRBJ1-2 and V is TRBV4-1, with D tentatively TRBD1 (6 bases). V lost 4 bases to trimming and J lost 8 bases, with 17 bases between them. The CDR3 runs 14 residues. Germline V gene lookup returns CDR1 MGHRA and CDR2 YSYEKL. The CDR3, as DNA: TGCGCCAGCAGCCGGGGGGGCGAGGGGCTGGGCTACACCTTC. This sequence encodes CASSRGGEGLGYTF.

The chain is built from TRBV9 and TRBJ2-1, with 7 bases lining up with TRBD2. This CDR3 is 16 amino acids long. V shed 0 bases and J 0 bases; nucleotides not matched to a gene: 3. The germline CDR1 and CDR2 sequences are SGDLS and YYNGEE. CDR3 DNA sequence: TGTGCCAGCAGCGTAGCCGGACTAGTCTCCTACAATGAGCAGTTCTTC. Residues: CASSVAGLVSYNEQFF.

This clone was counted a few times. The CDR3 sequence: CASSLQGLAGNTIYF. The CDR3 DNA follows: TGCGCCAGCAGCTTGCAGGGGCTCGCTGGAAACACCATATATTTT. The chain has TRBV5-1 and TRBJ1-3, with TRBD1 as a possible D gene (6 bases). V shed 1 base and J shed 2 bases, with 10 bases lying between them. Germline loops: CDR1 SGHRS, CDR2 YFSETQ. The CDR3 runs 15 residues. Combining the CDR3 with reference TRBV5-1 and TRBJ1-3 gives the whole variable domain KAGVTQTPRYLIKTRGQQVTLSCSPISGHRSVSWYQQTPGQGLQFLFEYFSETQRNKGNFPGRFSGRQFSNSRSEMNVSTLELGDSALYLCASSLQGLAGNTIYFGEGSWLTVV.

The J gene is TRBJ1-1, the V gene TRBV6-5, with a weak D call TRBD1 (6 bases). Per the germline V gene, CDR1 is MNHEY and CDR2 is SVGAGI. The V end lost 2 bases, the J end lost 4 bases, and 11 bases lay between the germline ends. The CDR3 runs to 14 residues. CDR3 loop: CASSYAQGSTEAFF. The DNA of the CDR3 is TGTGCCAGCAGTTACGCCCAGGGGAGCACTGAAGCTTTCTTT.

This clone was counted between two and nine times. This chain links TRBV2 with TRBJ1-3, with D perhaps matching TRBD1 (5 bases). Between the trimmed V and J ends, which lost 3 bases and 4 bases, there was a span of 7 bases. In germline, CDR1 is SNHLY, CDR2 FYNNEI. This CDR3 has 13 amino acids. The CDR3 spells CASSEGQGNTIYF. Here the CDR3 DNA reads TGTGCCAGCAGTGAGGGGCAGGGAAACACCATATATTTT.

V gene TRBV19 combines with J gene TRBJ2-1; D gene unclear. V was trimmed by 1 base and J by 7 bases, leaving 5 bases between them. CDR1 and CDR2 from the germline V gene are LNHDA and SQIVND (reference sequence). This CDR3 spans 12 amino acids. CDR3 loop: CASSIVQNEQFF. DNA for the CDR3: TGTGCCAGTAGTATAGTGCAGAATGAGCAGTTCTTC.

The gene calls are TRBV15 and TRBJ2-3; D might be TRBD2 (5 bases). CDR3 length: 15 amino acids. The germline V and J ends were trimmed by 0 bases and 4 bases, with 11 bases remaining between them. The germline V gene encodes CDR1 LNHNV and CDR2 YYDKDF (reference sequence). CDR3 protein: CATSRDRARADTQYF. The CDR3 coding sequence is TGTGCCACCAGCAGAGATCGGGCGAGGGCAGATACGCAGTATTTT.

The chain carries TRBV11-3 and TRBJ1-3; D is uncertain. V shed 6 bases and J shed 4 bases, with 16 bases lying between them. The CDR3 covers 15 residues. Germline CDR1 and CDR2: SGHNT and YENEEA. CDR3 DNA sequence: TGTGCCAGCAGACCTACAGCTGGCTCAGGAAACACCATATATTTT. Amino acids: CASRPTAGSGNTIYF.

The rearrangement links TRBV19 to TRBJ1-4; D is possibly TRBD1 (5 bases). This CDR3 is built from 18 residues. The V gene lost 6 bases and the J gene lost 6 bases, with 26 bases spanning the gap. CDR1 is LNHDA, CDR2 SQIVND, per germline (reference sequence). This chain's CDR3 is CASRKGFGGVSWDEKLFF. The CDR3, as DNA: TGTGCCAGTAGAAAGGGGTTTGGAGGGGTCTCCTGGGATGAAAAACTGTTTTTT.

Only a few counts were recorded for this clone. The chain carries TRBV15 and TRBJ2-3; 8 positions match TRBD2. The CDR3 is 16 residues long. V trimming: 3 bases; J trimming: 6 bases; junction bases outside the gene matches: 11. The V gene's germline CDR1 is LNHNV and CDR2 YYDKDF (reference sequence). CDR3 in DNA: TGTGCCACCAGCAGCCGGATTCCGGGGGGGACGGATACGCAGTATTTT. Protein: CATSSRIPGGTDTQYF.

The chain carries TRBV5-5 and TRBJ1-5, with D possibly TRBD1 on 6 matching bases. The CDR3 extends over 18 amino acids. Trimming stripped 1 base from V and 2 bases from J, with 19 bases between. The germline CDR1 and CDR2 sequences are SGHKS and YYEKEE (reference sequence). Here the CDR3 DNA reads TGTGCCAGCAGCTTGAATCTCCGCTCACAGGGTGGCAATCAGCCCCAGCATTTT. Translation gives CASSLNLRSQGGNQPQHF. The full variable domain, its missing parts supplied by reference TRBV5-5 and TRBJ1-5, is DAGVTQSPTHLIKTRGQQVTLRCSPISGHKSVSWYQQVLGQGPQFIFQYYEKEERGRGNFPDRFSARQFPNYSSELNVNALLLGDSALYLCASSLNLRSQGGNQPQHFGDGTRLSIL.

The rearrangement uses TRBV18 and TRBJ2-5, with D perhaps matching TRBD1 (6 bases). Between the trimmed V and J ends, which lost 0 bases and 6 bases, there was a span of 23 bases. Germline-derived CDR1 and CDR2 are KGHSH and LQKENI. The CDR3 runs to 18 residues. CDR3 in amino acids: CASSPPVLWGQATQTQYF. CDR3 nucleotides: TGTGCCAGCTCACCACCGGTTCTATGGGGGCAGGCCACACAGACCCAGTACTTC.

V is TRBV5-8 and J is TRBJ1-5, with D perhaps TRBD1 (6 bases). Trimming left V 4 bases short and J 6 bases short, with 14 bases between. The CDR3 spans 14 residues. Germline values: CDR1 SGHTS, CDR2 YDEGEE. CDR3 sequence: CASSLRDTFQPQHF. DNA for the CDR3: TGTGCCAGCAGCCTACGGGACACTTTTCAGCCCCAGCATTTT.

This clone was counted only a few times. The chain has TRBV19 and TRBJ2-2; 8 nucleotides line up with TRBD2. This CDR3 spans 15 amino acids. The trim removed 9 bases at V and 4 bases at J, leaving 10 bases unmatched. Germline V gene sequence: CDR1 LNHDA, CDR2 SQIVND (reference sequence). CDR3 in DNA: TGTGCCAGAGGTCCCAGCGGGAGTTGCACCGGGGAGCTGTTTTTT. It codes for CARGPSGSCTGELFF. The whole variable domain, remainder taken from reference TRBV19 and TRBJ2-2, is DGGITQSPKYLFRKEGQNVTLSCEQNLNHDAMYWYRQDPGQGLRLIYYSQIVNDFQKGDIAEGYSVSREKKESFPLTVTSAQKNPTAFYLCARGPSGSCTGELFFGEGSRLTVL.

This sequence joins TRBV7-2 and TRBJ1-4; D perhaps matches TRBD1 (5 bases). The germline V gene encodes CDR1 SGHTA and CDR2 FQGNSA. This CDR3 has 16 residues. Trimming removed 2 bases at V and 7 bases at J, with 17 bases between. The CDR3 loop is CASSLSRRGGSEKLFF. Written as DNA, the CDR3 is TGTGCCAGCAGCTTATCCAGGAGGGGCGGGAGTGAAAAACTGTTTTTT.

This clone has only one observation. V gene TRBV7-9 combines with J gene TRBJ1-5; perhaps TRBD1 as D (5 bases). The CDR3 has 14 amino acids. Germline V gene lookup returns CDR1 SEHNR and CDR2 FQNEAQ (reference sequence). The V end lost 5 bases, the J end lost 6 bases, and 14 bases lay between the germline ends. The CDR3 DNA sequence: TGTGCCAGCAGCCTTCAGGGAAGTGGTCAGCCCCAGCATTTT. The encoded protein is CASSLQGSGQPQHF.

V and J are TRBV11-3 and TRBJ1-2, with a tentative D call TRBD1 (5 bases). Germline CDR1 SGHNT, CDR2 YENEEA. V lost 1 base and J 3 bases, leaving 12 bases between the germline ends. The CDR3 is made up of 15 amino acids. This chain's CDR3 is CASSLAKGKDYGYTF. CDR3 in DNA: TGTGCCAGCAGCTTAGCTAAGGGGAAGGACTATGGCTACACCTTC. The full variable domain, rest sourced from reference TRBV11-3 and TRBJ1-2, is EAGVVQSPRYKIIEKKQPVAFWCNPISGHNTLYWYLQNLGQGPELLIRYENEEAVDDSQLPKDRFSAERLKGVDSTLKIQPAELGDSAVYLCASSLAKGKDYGYTFGSGTRLTVV.